The 5 T cell receptor beta chains presented below share a single source sample, sequenced in a study of blood T cells in healthy people across ages. A second roughly 6 to 12 cycle PCR used barcoded and J-beta primers. TCRdb recomputed calls from the 5' RACE reads with MiXCR, one row per CDR3 protein. The data show approximately 490,000 distinct CDR3 sequences, less than 25% seen once. The same specimen was also included in a second study, on T cells of mothers and their children.

Sequenced input: blood. The receptor source for this set is a boy aged 10-17 years in good health.

This sequence joins TRBV6-4 and TRBJ2-3, with D possibly being TRBD1 (6 bases). Trimming left V 3 bases short and J 3 bases short, with 13 bases between. The CDR3 has 15 amino acids. CDR1 MRHNA and CDR2 SNTAGT come from the germline V gene. CDR3 residues: CASSEGGSTTDTQYF. DNA of the CDR3: TGTGCCAGCAGTGAAGGGGGAAGTACGACAGATACGCAGTATTTT.

The chain joins TRBV9 to TRBJ1-1, with D perhaps matching TRBD1 (5 bases). Germline V lookup: CDR1 SGDLS, CDR2 YYNGEE. V was cut by 4 bases and J by 4 bases, with 11 bases left in between. The CDR3 sequence is 13 residues long. CDR3 protein: CASSPSGATEAFF. The CDR3 region has the DNA TGTGCCAGCAGCCCCTCTGGGGCCACTGAAGCTTTCTTT.

In this sample, this clonotype turned up a few times. J is TRBJ1-2 and V is TRBV7-9; D perhaps matches TRBD1 (5 bases). The CDR3 sequence is 14 residues long. Germline-derived CDR1 and CDR2 are SEHNR and FQNEAQ (reference sequence). V lost 2 bases to trimming and J lost 8 bases, with 15 bases between them. The CDR3 sequence is CASSLMGRGNGYTF. CDR3 bases: TGTGCCAGCAGCTTAATGGGGCGCGGAAACGGCTACACCTTC.

The chain employs TRBV6-5 and TRBJ2-6, with a possible D match to TRBD2 (6 bases). Deletions cut 7 bases from V and 0 bases from J, with 10 bases between. CDR1 MNHEY and CDR2 SVGAGI come from the germline V gene. The CDR3 is 15 amino acids. For the CDR3, the DNA is TGTGCCAGCACCCCCGGGAGCTCTGGGGCCAACGTCCTGACTTTC. Residues: CASTPGSSGANVLTF.

Comments on this clonotype: One end of the junction is discordant with germline, which a read error may explain. This chain connects TRBV15 to TRBJ1-4; 8 nucleotides line up with TRBD1. The CDR3 totals 15 residues. The V gene's germline CDR1 is LNHNV and CDR2 YYDKDF (reference sequence). CDR3 DNA: TGCGCCACCAGCGGACGACAGGGGACCCATGAAAAACTGTTTTTT. It yields the protein CATSGRQGTHEKLFF. The full variable domain, rest sourced from reference TRBV15 and TRBJ1-4, is DAMVIQNPRYQVTQFGKPVTLSCSQTLNHNVMYWYQQKSSQAPKLLFHYYDKDFNNEADTPDNFQSRRPNTSFCFLDIRSPGLGDTAMYLCATSGRQGTHEKLFFGSGTQLSVL.